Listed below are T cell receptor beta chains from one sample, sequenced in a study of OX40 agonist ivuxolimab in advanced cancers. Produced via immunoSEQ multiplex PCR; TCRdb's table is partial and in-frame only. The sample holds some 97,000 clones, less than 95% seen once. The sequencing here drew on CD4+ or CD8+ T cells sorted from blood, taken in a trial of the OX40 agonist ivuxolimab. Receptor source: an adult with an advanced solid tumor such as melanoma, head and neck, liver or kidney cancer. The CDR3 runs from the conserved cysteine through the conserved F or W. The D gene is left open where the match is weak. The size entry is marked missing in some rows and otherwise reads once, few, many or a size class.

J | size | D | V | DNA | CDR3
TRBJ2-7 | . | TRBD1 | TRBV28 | TGTGCCAGCAGCAAGACAGGGACCGGATCCTACGAGCAGTACTTC | CASSKTGTGSYEQYF
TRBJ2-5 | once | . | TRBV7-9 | TGTGCCAGCAGCTTTATCACAGACACGACCCAGTACTTC | CASSFITDTTQYF
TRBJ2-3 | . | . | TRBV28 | TGTGCCAGCAGTCTACAGCGGGTGGGAGCAGATACGCAGTATTTT | CASSLQRVGADTQYF
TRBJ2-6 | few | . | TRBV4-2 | TGTGCCAGCAGCCAACCCCCCGGACGCCGGAGCTCTGGGGCCAACGTCCTGACTTTC | CASSQPPGRRSSGANVLTF
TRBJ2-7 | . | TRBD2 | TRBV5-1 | TGCGCCAGCAGCTTGACGGCGGGAGAGGTGAACGAGCAGTACTTC | CASSLTAGEVNEQYF
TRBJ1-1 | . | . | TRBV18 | TGTGCCAGCTCACCTAGGCAGGAGAACACTGAAGCTTTCTTT | CASSPRQENTEAFF
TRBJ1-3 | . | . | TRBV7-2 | TGTGCCAGCAGCTCCCACAGGGCTTACGGCTCTGGAAACACCATATATTTT | CASSSHRAYGSGNTIYF
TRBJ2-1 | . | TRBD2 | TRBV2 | TGTGCCAGCAGTGATTTCGGGGTAGCGGGAGCGGCTGAGCAGTTCTTC | CASSDFGVAGAAEQFF
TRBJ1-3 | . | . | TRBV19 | TGTGCCAGTAGCCAAACACTTGGTGGAAACACCATATATTTT | CASSQTLGGNTIYF
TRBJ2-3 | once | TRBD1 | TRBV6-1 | TGTGCCAGCGGAAGGACAGGGGCAGATACGCAGTATTTT | CASGRTGADTQYF
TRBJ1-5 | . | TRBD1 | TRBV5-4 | TGTGCCAGCAGCCACGGGACAGGCGACTTCTATAGCAATCAGCCCCAGCATTTT | CASSHGTGDFYSNQPQHF
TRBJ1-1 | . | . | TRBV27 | TGTGCCAGCAGGAAGGACGTCGGGCTCGCTATGAACACTGAAGCTTTCTTT | CASRKDVGLAMNTEAFF
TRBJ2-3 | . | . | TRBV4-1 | TGCGCCAGCAGCCCCCAGGGGAGGGCAGATACGCAGTATTTT | CASSPQGRADTQYF
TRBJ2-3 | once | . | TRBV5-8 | TGTGCCAGCAGCTCTTGGAATACGCAGTATTTT | CASSSWNTQYF
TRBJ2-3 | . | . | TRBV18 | TGTGCCAGCTCACCACTAAGGAGTACAGATACGCAGTATTTT | CASSPLRSTDTQYF
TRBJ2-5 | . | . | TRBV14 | TGTGCCAGCAGCCAAGAATTAAGGGGAGAGACCCAGTACTTC | CASSQELRGETQYF
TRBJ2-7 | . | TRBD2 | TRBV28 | TGTGCCAGCAGTTTCTTCCGGGCTAAGCGGGAGGTTATTTCCTACGAGCAGTACTTC | CASSFFRAKREVISYEQYF
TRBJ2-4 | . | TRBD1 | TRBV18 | TGTGCCAGCTCACCGCTGACAGGGGAAAACATTCAGTACTTC | CASSPLTGENIQYF
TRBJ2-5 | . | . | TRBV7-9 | TGTGCCAGCAGACGCTATCAAGGACTAACCCAAGAGACCCAGTACTTC | CASRRYQGLTQETQYF
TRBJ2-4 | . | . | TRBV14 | TGTGCCAGCAGCCGGACTGCCTTAGCCAAAAACATTCAGTACTTC | CASSRTALAKNIQYF
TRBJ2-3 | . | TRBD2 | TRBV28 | TGTGCCAGCAGCCCTAGCGGGAGCACAGATACGCAGTATTTT | CASSPSGSTDTQYF
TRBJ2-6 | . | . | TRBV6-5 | TGTGCCAGCCTGGACCACTCTGGGGCCAACGTCCTGACTTTC | CASLDHSGANVLTF
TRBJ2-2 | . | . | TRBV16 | TGTGCCAGCAGCTTACCAGGGGCCGGGGAGCTGTTTTTT | CASSLPGAGELFF
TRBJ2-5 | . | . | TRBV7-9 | TGTGCCAGCAGCTTAGCGCGGTTGGAGACCCAGTACTTC | CASSLARLETQYF
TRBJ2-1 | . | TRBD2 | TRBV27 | TGTGCCAGCAGTTTGACCGGGACTAGCGGGAGATACAATGAGCAGTTCTTC | CASSLTGTSGRYNEQFF
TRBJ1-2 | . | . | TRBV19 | TGTGCCAGTACCCCGGGCGCAGGGTCCTATGGCTACACCTTC | CASTPGAGSYGYTF
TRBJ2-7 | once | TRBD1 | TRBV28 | TGTGCCAGCAGAAGACAGGGGCGAACCTACGAGCAGTACTTC | CASRRQGRTYEQYF
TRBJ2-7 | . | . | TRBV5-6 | TGTGCCAGCAGCCCCACAAGGTTGGGCTCCTACGAGCAGTACTTC | CASSPTRLGSYEQYF
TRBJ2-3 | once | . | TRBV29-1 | TGCAGCGCCGCAACAGGGATAGCGGGCCCCGGCGCGGGTACGCAGTATTTT | CSAATGIAGPGAGTQYF
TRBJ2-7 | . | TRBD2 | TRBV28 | TGTGCCAGCAGTGTTAGCGGGTACGAGCAGTACTTC | CASSVSGYEQYF
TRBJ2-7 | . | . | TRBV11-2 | TGTGCCAGCAGCTTAAGTTCTTTAACCTACGAGCAGTACTTC | CASSLSSLTYEQYF
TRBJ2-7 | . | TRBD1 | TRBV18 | TGTGCCAGCTCACCACAAGGGACAGGGGGCTACGAGCAGTACTTC | CASSPQGTGGYEQYF
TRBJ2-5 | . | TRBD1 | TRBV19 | TGTGCCAGTAGTCCGGGACAGGGTGGAAGAAGTGCTAAGGAGACCCAGTACTTC | CASSPGQGGRSAKETQYF
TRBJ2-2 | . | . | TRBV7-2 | TGTGCCAGCAGCGGGATAAGGAGCACCGGGGAGCTGTTTTTT | CASSGIRSTGELFF
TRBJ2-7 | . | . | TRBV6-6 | TGTGCCAGCAGCGGGGGACGGCTGAGCTCCTACGAGCAGTACTTC | CASSGGRLSSYEQYF
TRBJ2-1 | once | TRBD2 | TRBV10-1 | TGCGCCAGCAGTCTTGAACTAGCGGGAGGGCCCCATGAGCAGTTCTTC | CASSLELAGGPHEQFF
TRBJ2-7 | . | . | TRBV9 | TGTGCCAGCAGCGCAGCCGCAGGGCTAGGCGTCGAGCAGTACTTC | CASSAAAGLGVEQYF
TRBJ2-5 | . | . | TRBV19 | TGTGCCAGTAACGCTCTGAGGGGAGAGACCCAGTACTTC | CASNALRGETQYF
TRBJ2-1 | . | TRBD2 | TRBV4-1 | TGCGCCAGCAGCCACAGCGGGACTAGCGGTTACAATGAGCAGTTCTTC | CASSHSGTSGYNEQFF